This TCR beta chain was identified during a study of CD8 T cells in ankylosing spondylitis. This clonotype was recorded a few times. Its cognate antigen is unknown. CDR1 and CDR2 (germline): SGHNT, YENEEA. J was trimmed by 2 bases and V by 1 base; bases with no gene match: 6. The CDR3 consists of 17 residues. TCRdb re-called the 5' RACE reads through MiXCR, storing one row per CDR3 protein. Of some 700,000 distinct CDR3 sequences in the sample, about 20% were seen once. Whole-study results and caveats: It appeared that ankylosing spondylitis blood was characterized by a TCR beta motif of several highly homologous variants.

This receptor was obtained from a male donor with ankylosing spondylitis. Material: blood, either unsorted or a sorted T cell fraction (not recorded which). V is TRBV11-3 and J is TRBJ2-1; the match to TRBD2 covers 9 bases. CDR3: CASSLGDAGGPYNEQFF. CDR3 coding DNA: TGTGCCAGCAGCTTAGGAGATGCGGGGGGGCCCTACAATGAGCAGTTCTTC.